A selection of T cell receptor beta chains follows, all from one sample in a study of T-cell memory formation after mild COVID-19. TCRdb reprocessed the 5' RACE reads with MiXCR, giving one entry per CDR3 protein. The top ten clones hold approximately 25% of a sample with some 150,000 distinct CDR3 sequences, approximately 26% of them seen once. Material for sequencing was PBMCs or a T cell subset sorted from them (not recorded which). The receptors stem from an adult woman who had mild COVID-19 (a few samples of this study predate the infection). Cell type and time point are not known. CDR3s include the opening cysteine and the closing phenylalanine or tryptophan. Each record gives: V gene, D gene, clone size, J gene, CDR3 DNA, CDR3 protein. A D gene is named only where the DNA matches it firmly. Expanded clones are given a class, and other clones once, few, many or no size at all.

v_gene: TRBV20-1
d_gene: .
abundance: .
j_gene: TRBJ2-3
CDR3nt: TGCAGTGCTAGACCGCGACTGGGCACAGATACGCAGTATTTT
CDR3aa: CSARPRLGTDTQYF

v_gene: TRBV7-9
d_gene: TRBD1
abundance: .
j_gene: TRBJ2-7
CDR3nt: TGTGCCAGCAGCTTCCGGGACAGCTCGTCCTCCTACGAGCAGTACTTC
CDR3aa: CASSFRDSSSSYEQYF

v_gene: TRBV6-4
d_gene: TRBD2
abundance: many
j_gene: TRBJ2-3
CDR3nt: TGTGCCAGCAGTGATCTAGCGGGGGGATTCACAGATACGCAGTATTTT
CDR3aa: CASSDLAGGFTDTQYF

v_gene: TRBV15
d_gene: .
abundance: few
j_gene: TRBJ2-4
CDR3nt: TGTGCCACCAGCGGGGACGCAGGGGTGAACATTCAGTACTTC
CDR3aa: CATSGDAGVNIQYF

v_gene: TRBV6-5
d_gene: TRBD2
abundance: .
j_gene: TRBJ2-7
CDR3nt: TGTGCCAGTACCGGGGGGGGGGCCTACGAGCAGTACTTC
CDR3aa: CASTGGGAYEQYF

v_gene: TRBV18
d_gene: TRBD1
abundance: few
j_gene: TRBJ2-7
CDR3nt: TGTGCCAGCTCACCACCGGACCCAGGGGGAGATACCTACGAGCAGTACTTC
CDR3aa: CASSPPDPGGDTYEQYF

v_gene: TRBV6-5
d_gene: TRBD1
abundance: few
j_gene: TRBJ2-1
CDR3nt: TGTGCCAGCCTACCCGGGACAGGGCGCCGTAAGAATGAGCAGTTCTTC
CDR3aa: CASLPGTGRRKNEQFF

v_gene: TRBV12-3/TRBV12-4
d_gene: .
abundance: few
j_gene: TRBJ2-7
CDR3nt: TGTGCCAGCAGTTTATGGGGTATTTCGTCCTACGAGCAGTACTTC
CDR3aa: CASSLWGISSYEQYF

v_gene: TRBV5-1
d_gene: .
abundance: few
j_gene: TRBJ2-1
CDR3nt: TGCGCCAGCAGCCTCGGCGGCCTGCCGGAGTTCTTC
CDR3aa: CASSLGGLPEFF

v_gene: TRBV24-1
d_gene: .
abundance: .
j_gene: TRBJ2-5
CDR3nt: TGTGCCACCAGTGATCCCGGAGGGCATGAGACCCAGTACTTC
CDR3aa: CATSDPGGHETQYF

v_gene: TRBV12-3/TRBV12-4
d_gene: .
abundance: .
j_gene: TRBJ2-7
CDR3nt: TGTGCCAGCAGTTTTACCGCCATTTCCGAGCAGTACTTC
CDR3aa: CASSFTAISEQYF

v_gene: TRBV7-6
d_gene: .
abundance: .
j_gene: TRBJ2-7
CDR3nt: TGTGCCAGCAGCTTATCTGCGTTACAGGAGAGCTCCTACGAGCAGTACTTC
CDR3aa: CASSLSALQESSYEQYF

v_gene: TRBV7-3
d_gene: .
abundance: few
j_gene: TRBJ2-2
CDR3nt: TGTGCCAGCAGCTTAGTTTGGGTTGCGGGCAGCGCGAACACCGGGGAGCTGTTTTTT
CDR3aa: CASSLVWVAGSANTGELFF

v_gene: TRBV13
d_gene: .
abundance: .
j_gene: TRBJ2-1
CDR3nt: TGTGCCAGCAGCCCCAGGGAAAATGAGCAGTTCTTC
CDR3aa: CASSPRENEQFF

v_gene: TRBV24-1
d_gene: .
abundance: few
j_gene: TRBJ1-5
CDR3nt: TGTGCCACCAGTGATTTGAATCAGCCCCAGCATTTT
CDR3aa: CATSDLNQPQHF

v_gene: TRBV20-1
d_gene: TRBD1
abundance: few
j_gene: TRBJ1-6
CDR3nt: TGCAGTGCTAGCCCTGAGAGGCAGGGGGGTTCACCCCTCCACTTT
CDR3aa: CSASPERQGGSPLHF

v_gene: TRBV5-1
d_gene: .
abundance: .
j_gene: TRBJ2-7
CDR3nt: TGCGCCAGCAGCTTGGTAGGCCCCGACCCTCCCTACGAGCAGTACTTC
CDR3aa: CASSLVGPDPPYEQYF

v_gene: TRBV5-8
d_gene: TRBD1
abundance: few
j_gene: TRBJ2-3
CDR3nt: TGTGCCAGCAGCTTGGGACAGGGGTCGCAGTATTTT
CDR3aa: CASSLGQGSQYF

v_gene: TRBV20-1
d_gene: .
abundance: .
j_gene: TRBJ2-4
CDR3nt: TGCAGTGCTAGTACCGGTGGTAGCATTCAGTACTTC
CDR3aa: CSASTGGSIQYF

v_gene: TRBV5-1
d_gene: TRBD2
abundance: many
j_gene: TRBJ2-3
CDR3nt: TGCGCCAGCAGCCTTGGACTAGCGGCAGAAACGCAGTATTTT
CDR3aa: CASSLGLAAETQYF

v_gene: TRBV7-9
d_gene: TRBD2
abundance: .
j_gene: TRBJ2-7
CDR3nt: TGTGCCAGCAGCATGGGACTAGCGGGAGATAGGTCCTACGAGCAGTACTTC
CDR3aa: CASSMGLAGDRSYEQYF

v_gene: TRBV7-6
d_gene: TRBD2
abundance: once
j_gene: TRBJ2-5
CDR3nt: TGTGCCAGCAGCTTAGCCAGCGGGGGACAAGAGACCCAGTACTTC
CDR3aa: CASSLASGGQETQYF

v_gene: TRBV14
d_gene: .
abundance: few
j_gene: TRBJ1-2
CDR3nt: TGTGCCAGCAGCCAAACCCTCCGTGATTACACCTTC
CDR3aa: CASSQTLRDYTF

v_gene: TRBV5-1
d_gene: TRBD1
abundance: few
j_gene: TRBJ2-7
CDR3nt: TGCGCCAGCAGCCCCGGGACAGGGGGCCACGAGCAGTACTTC
CDR3aa: CASSPGTGGHEQYF

v_gene: TRBV30
d_gene: .
abundance: few
j_gene: TRBJ2-2
CDR3nt: TGTGCCTGGACCAGCCATGGCTGGGATATCGCGAACACCGGGGAGCTGTTTTTT
CDR3aa: CAWTSHGWDIANTGELFF

v_gene: TRBV29-1
d_gene: TRBD2
abundance: few
j_gene: TRBJ2-7
CDR3nt: TGCAGCGCACTTAGCGGGAGGGCCGAGCAGTACTTC
CDR3aa: CSALSGRAEQYF

v_gene: TRBV7-7
d_gene: .
abundance: .
j_gene: TRBJ1-1
CDR3nt: TGTGCCAGCAGCTCGATGCTGCCGGGGAAAAGAGAAGCTTTCTTT
CDR3aa: CASSSMLPGKREAFF

v_gene: TRBV5-4
d_gene: .
abundance: few
j_gene: TRBJ1-2
CDR3nt: TGTGCCAGCAGCTTTGGACAGACGAACTATGGCTACACCTTC
CDR3aa: CASSFGQTNYGYTF

v_gene: TRBV4-1
d_gene: .
abundance: few
j_gene: TRBJ2-1
CDR3nt: TGCGCCAGCAGCCAAGATGGGTACGCCGACAATGAGCAGTTCTTC
CDR3aa: CASSQDGYADNEQFF

v_gene: TRBV20-1
d_gene: .
abundance: .
j_gene: TRBJ2-1
CDR3nt: TGCAGTGCTAGATCTTTGAACTCCTACAATGAGCAGTTCTTC
CDR3aa: CSARSLNSYNEQFF

v_gene: TRBV2
d_gene: TRBD2
abundance: few
j_gene: TRBJ2-7
CDR3nt: TGTGCCAGCACCCTGAAGGTGGGACTAGCGGGAGGGCTGTCCTACGAGCAGTACTTC
CDR3aa: CASTLKVGLAGGLSYEQYF

v_gene: TRBV4-3
d_gene: TRBD2
abundance: few
j_gene: TRBJ2-3
CDR3nt: TGCGCCAGCAGCCAAGATACGGGAGGGTCGACAGATACGCAGTATTTT
CDR3aa: CASSQDTGGSTDTQYF

v_gene: TRBV20-1
d_gene: .
abundance: few
j_gene: TRBJ1-2
CDR3nt: TGCAGTGCTGACTCCGGGACGGTTACTAACTATGGCTACACCTTC
CDR3aa: CSADSGTVTNYGYTF

v_gene: TRBV6-1
d_gene: TRBD2
abundance: .
j_gene: TRBJ2-5
CDR3nt: TGTGCCAGCAGTGAATTGAGCGGGGGCTGGGGAGAGACCCAGTACTTC
CDR3aa: CASSELSGGWGETQYF

v_gene: TRBV12-3/TRBV12-4
d_gene: .
abundance: .
j_gene: TRBJ2-1
CDR3nt: TGTGCCAGCAGTTTGTCGGACAGCAATGAGCAGTTCTTC
CDR3aa: CASSLSDSNEQFF

v_gene: TRBV5-8
d_gene: TRBD1
abundance: .
j_gene: TRBJ2-1
CDR3nt: TGTGCCAGCAGCTTGGTCGGGACAGGGGCCTACAATGAGCAGTTCTTC
CDR3aa: CASSLVGTGAYNEQFF

v_gene: TRBV4-3
d_gene: .
abundance: few
j_gene: TRBJ2-1
CDR3nt: TGCGCCAGCAGCCCATCGGTTAGGGAGAACAATGAGCAGTTCTTC
CDR3aa: CASSPSVRENNEQFF

v_gene: TRBV24-1
d_gene: TRBD2
abundance: .
j_gene: TRBJ2-1
CDR3nt: TGTGCCACCAGTGATTTAACTAGCGGGAATGAGCAGTTCTTC
CDR3aa: CATSDLTSGNEQFF

v_gene: TRBV12-3/TRBV12-4
d_gene: .
abundance: .
j_gene: TRBJ1-3
CDR3nt: TGTGCCAGCAGGGGGTTTGGAAACACCATATATTTT
CDR3aa: CASRGFGNTIYF

v_gene: TRBV5-1
d_gene: .
abundance: .
j_gene: TRBJ2-7
CDR3nt: TGCGCCAGCAACCCCTCGGGGCGGGGACCCTACGAAGAGCAGTACTTC
CDR3aa: CASNPSGRGPYEEQYF